These 7 T cell receptor beta chains came from one sample sequenced in a study of T-cell reconstitution after alpha-beta-depleted transplantation in children. Molecular barcoding with unique molecular identifiers was used for the TCRbeta library. TCRdb passed the PCR reads through MiXCR, listing each CDR3 protein once. In the table there are about 97,000 distinct CDR3 sequences, roughly 6% of which are singletons. The sample in question was PBMCs, mostly from graft donor cells, obtained 60 days after TCRalphabeta/CD19-depleted stem cell transplant. These receptors came from a female patient under 10 years old who had a stem cell transplant for Fanconi anemia, so the T cells may come from the graft donor.

This clonotype has only a few counts. DNA of the CDR3: TGTGCCAGCAGTGACTGGGACACCTCCTACGAGCAGTACTTC. Amino acids: CASSDWDTSYEQYF. This chain joins TRBV6-2 or TRBV6-3 and TRBJ2-7, with D perhaps matching TRBD1 (6 bases). The CDR3 length is 14 residues. Trimming took off 5 bases at V and 0 bases at J, with 11 bases between the two ends. CDR1 MNHEY and CDR2 SVGEGT come from the germline V gene.

As concerns this clonotype: This may arise from a read error, as a much more abundant clone is one base away. Without the conserved terminal phenylalanine or tryptophan, this CDR3 likely stems from a read error. This chain uses TRBV5-1 with TRBJ1-4, with TRBD1 as a possible D gene (6 bases). The CDR3 runs 15 residues. Trimming stripped 0 bases from V and 7 bases from J, with 13 bases between. Germline V gene sequence: CDR1 SGHRS, CDR2 YFSETQ. CDR3 sequence: CASSLVQGGGEKLFI. In DNA, the CDR3 is TGCGCCAGCAGCTTGGTACAGGGAGGCGGTGAAAAACTGTTTATT.

This clonotype was seen repeatedly, ten times or more. J is TRBJ1-2 and V is TRBV29-1, with D perhaps TRBD1 (6 bases). The CDR3 is 14 residues long. The V and J ends lost 4 bases and 1 base respectively, with 13 bases between them. Germline lookup yields CDR1 SQVTM and CDR2 ANQGSEA. The CDR3 reads CSVGTQGINYGYTF. Here the CDR3 DNA reads TGCAGCGTTGGAACACAGGGTATTAACTATGGCTACACCTTC.

This clonotype was counted at least ten times. The CDR3 DNA follows: TGTGCCAGCAGCAATGCGGGGGGTTCCCACAATGAGCAGTTCTTC. Translating it yields CASSNAGGSHNEQFF. The J gene is TRBJ2-1, the V gene TRBV28; TRBD2 matches at 8 bases. Trimming took 6 bases from V and 5 from J; bases not matched to a gene: 9. The CDR3 is 15 residues long. Germline assignment: CDR1 MDHEN and CDR2 SYDVKM.

In its sample, this clonotype was seen many times. The chain is built from TRBV7-2 and TRBJ2-1, with D unresolved. The CDR3 is made up of 12 amino acids. Trimming shortened V by 1 base and J by 9 bases, and 7 bases separated the two germline ends. The germline V gene encodes CDR1 SGHTA and CDR2 FQGNSA. CDR3 region: CASSLGLSEQFF. The CDR3, as DNA: TGTGCCAGCAGCTTAGGGCTTTCTGAGCAGTTCTTC.

This clonotype came up many times. The chain recombines TRBV2 with TRBJ2-3, with TRBD2 matching over 12 bases. Germline V gene sequence: CDR1 SNHLY, CDR2 FYNNEI. V trimming: 0 bases; J trimming: 11 bases; junction bases outside the gene matches: 3. The CDR3 covers 14 residues. CDR3 nucleotides: TGTGCCAGCAGTGAAGCAGAACTAGCGGGGGGGCAGTATTTT. Translating gives CASSEAELAGGQYF. The full variable domain, rest sourced from reference TRBV2 and TRBJ2-3, is EPEVTQTPSHQVTQMGQEVILRCVPISNHLYFYWYRQILGQKVEFLVSFYNNEISEKSEIFDDQFSVERPDGSNFTLKIRSTKLEDSAMYFCASSEAELAGGQYFGPGTRLTVL.

The CDR3 loop is CSVERGGLGAYEQYF. As DNA, the CDR3 is TGCAGCGTTGAAAGAGGCGGACTAGGGGCCTACGAGCAGTACTTC. This chain joins TRBV29-1 and TRBJ2-7; 7 nucleotides align to TRBD2. Per the germline V gene, CDR1 is SQVTM and CDR2 is ANQGSEA. The CDR3 length is 15 residues. With V trimmed by 2 bases and J by 2 bases, 9 bases remained unmatched.